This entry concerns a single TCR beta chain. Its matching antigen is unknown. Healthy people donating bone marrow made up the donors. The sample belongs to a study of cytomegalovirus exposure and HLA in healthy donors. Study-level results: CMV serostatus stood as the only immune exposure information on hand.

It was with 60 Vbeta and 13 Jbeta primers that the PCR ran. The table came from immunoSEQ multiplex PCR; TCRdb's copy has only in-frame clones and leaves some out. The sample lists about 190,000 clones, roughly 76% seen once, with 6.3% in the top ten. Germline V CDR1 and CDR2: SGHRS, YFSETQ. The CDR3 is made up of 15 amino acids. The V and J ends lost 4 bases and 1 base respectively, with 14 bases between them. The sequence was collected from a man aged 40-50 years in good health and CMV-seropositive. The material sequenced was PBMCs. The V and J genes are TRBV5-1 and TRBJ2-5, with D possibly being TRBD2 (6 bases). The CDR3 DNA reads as TGCGCCAGCAGCCCATCCGGGACTTCCCAAGAGACCCAGTACTTC. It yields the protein CASSPSGTSQETQYF.